This T cell receptor beta chain was documented in a study of cytomegalovirus exposure and HLA in healthy donors. Study-wide results and limits: From TCR beta sequences, most subjects' HLA-A and HLA-B alleles were reportedly predicted accurately.

PCR used 60 Vbeta primers and 13 Jbeta primers. TCRdb keeps only in-frame clones here, not all; method: immunoSEQ multiplex PCR. Of about 200,000 clones listed, about 80% are singletons. A single count supports this clone. Its antigen is still unknown. Sequenced input: PBMCs. The source of this sequence is a girl between 10 and 17 years old in good health and CMV-seronegative.

CDR3 residues: CASSRDNFFSGANVLTF. CDR3 DNA sequence: TGTGCCAGCAGCCGAGACAACTTCTTCTCTGGGGCCAACGTCCTGACTTTC. The V call is TRBV9, the J call TRBJ2-6; D gene unclear. This CDR3 is 17 amino acids long. The germline V gene has CDR1 SGDLS and CDR2 YYNGEE. Deletions cut 4 bases from V and 0 bases from J, with 14 bases between.